This entry lists 4 T cell receptor beta chains sequenced from one sample in a study of graft-versus-host responses after intestinal transplantation. Data came from immunoSEQ multiplex PCR; TCRdb stores just in-frame clones and leaves some out. This sample carries approximately 100,000 clones, 86% of them seen once, and the ten largest clones take over 1.3%. The sequenced sample was PBMCs, obtained 255 days after intestinal transplant. These receptors all come from a human patient who received an intestinal transplant, so some T cells may come from the graft donor.

The chain joins TRBV7-8 to TRBJ1-2; TRBD1 is a possible D gene (5 bases). V gave up 5 bases and J gave up 3 bases, with 22 bases separating them. This CDR3 region has 17 residues. Per germline, CDR1 SGHVS and CDR2 FQNEAQ. CDR3 DNA sequence: TGTGCCAGCAGCCTAGACCTAACCACTGGGGGGGACTATGGCTACACCTTC. Translating it yields CASSLDLTTGGDYGYTF. The full variable domain, in which reference TRBV7-8 and TRBJ1-2 provide the parts outside the CDR3, is GAGVSQSPRYKVAKRGQDVALRCDPISGHVSLFWYQQALGQGPEFLTYFQNEAQLDKSGLPSDRFFAERPEGSVSTLKIQRTQQEDSAVYLCASSLDLTTGGDYGYTFGSGTRLTVV.

The chain combines TRBV29-1 with TRBJ2-5; D not resolved. The V end was cut by 5 bases, the J end by 2 bases, with 21 bases between. Germline V gene sequence: CDR1 SQVTM, CDR2 ANQGSEA. The CDR3 is made up of 16 amino acids. DNA of the CDR3: TGCAGCGTTATCTCTAAGCCAACGGCTACACAAGAGACCCAGTACTTC. The encoded protein is CSVISKPTATQETQYF.

CDR3 bases: TGTGCCAGTAGTAGGGGACAGACCAATCAGCCCCAGCATTTT. Protein sequence: CASSRGQTNQPQHF. The V and J genes are TRBV19 and TRBJ1-5; 7 bases fit TRBD1. The germline V gene has CDR1 LNHDA and CDR2 SQIVND (reference sequence). The V gene end was trimmed by 4 bases and the J gene end by 3 bases; junction bases not matched to a gene: 3. CDR3 length: 14 amino acids.

V and J are TRBV28 and TRBJ2-7, with 9 bases fitting TRBD1. With 0 bases clipped from V and 2 bases from J, the junction kept 2 bases outside the gene matches. Germline loops: CDR1 MDHEN, CDR2 SYDVKM. The CDR3 sequence is 15 residues long. CDR3 residues: CASSLWTGGTYEQYF. The CDR3 DNA reads TGTGCCAGCAGTTTATGGACAGGGGGAACCTACGAGCAGTACTTC.